The entry that follows covers one T cell receptor (beta chain) sequence. Its cognate antigen is unknown. Treatment defined: approximately 9-day PBMC culture with coronavirus spike peptide pools or control peptides (ViraFEST assay). Researchers collected the unexposed donor's CD4+ T cells before the COVID-19 pandemic (2011-2018). Via ViraFEST, peptide pools expanded antigen-specific T cells before TCR sequencing. IL-2 (approximately 10 IU/ml) and peptide pools (approximately 9.8 ug/ml) were added to cultures of 1.5 million to 2 million PBMCs per well. This sample was taken from a study of vaccination and CD4 T cells after COVID-19. Study information: The post-vaccine samples came a median approximately 75 days after dose two (range 14 to 241). Control cultures used a CEFX viral epitope pool, an HIV-1 Nef peptide pool, or no peptide.

This CDR3 region has 14 residues. Per germline, CDR1 SGHTA and CDR2 FQGNSA. Between the trimmed V and J ends, which lost 4 bases and 4 bases, there was a span of 12 bases. Cultured CD4+ T cell DNA was sequenced using the Oncomine TCR Beta short-read assay. Using its own MiXCR run on the PCR reads, TCRdb lists one record per CDR3 protein. The repertoire holds around 8,000 distinct CDR3 sequences, with over 35% as singletons. This clonotype was obtained from a human donor in good health. The chain employs TRBV7-2 and TRBJ2-3; TRBD2 might be the D (5 bases). Sequencing was done on a sample of CD4+ T cells from blood, cultured in vitro. The CDR3 DNA reads TGTGCCAGCAGCTCGAGCGGTAGCGCAGATACGCAGTATTTT. Encoded protein: CASSSSGSADTQYF.